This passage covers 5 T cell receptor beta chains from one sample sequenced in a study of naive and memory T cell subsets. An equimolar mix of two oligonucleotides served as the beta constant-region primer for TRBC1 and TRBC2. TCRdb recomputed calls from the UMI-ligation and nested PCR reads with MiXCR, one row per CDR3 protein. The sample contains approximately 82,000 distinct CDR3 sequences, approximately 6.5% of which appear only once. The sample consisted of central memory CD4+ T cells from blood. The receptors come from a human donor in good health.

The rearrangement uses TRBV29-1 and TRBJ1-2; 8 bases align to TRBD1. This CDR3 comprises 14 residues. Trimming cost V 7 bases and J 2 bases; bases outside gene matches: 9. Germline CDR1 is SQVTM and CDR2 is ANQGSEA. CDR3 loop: CSAVNQGANYGYTF. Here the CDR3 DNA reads TGCAGCGCAGTAAATCAGGGGGCAAACTATGGCTACACCTTC.

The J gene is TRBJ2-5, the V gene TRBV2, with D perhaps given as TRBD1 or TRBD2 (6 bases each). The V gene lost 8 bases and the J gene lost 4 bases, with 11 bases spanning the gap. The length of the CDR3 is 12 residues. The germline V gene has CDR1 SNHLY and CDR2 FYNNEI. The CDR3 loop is CASGGLGETQYF. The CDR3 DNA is TGTGCCAGCGGGGGGCTTGGAGAGACCCAGTACTTC.

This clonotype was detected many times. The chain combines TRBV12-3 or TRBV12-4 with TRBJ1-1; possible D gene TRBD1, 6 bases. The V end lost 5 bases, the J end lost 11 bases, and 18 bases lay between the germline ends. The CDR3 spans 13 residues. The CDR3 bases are TGTGCCAGCAGTCTTTGGACAGCCCAGAACGCTTTCTTT. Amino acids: CASSLWTAQNAFF.

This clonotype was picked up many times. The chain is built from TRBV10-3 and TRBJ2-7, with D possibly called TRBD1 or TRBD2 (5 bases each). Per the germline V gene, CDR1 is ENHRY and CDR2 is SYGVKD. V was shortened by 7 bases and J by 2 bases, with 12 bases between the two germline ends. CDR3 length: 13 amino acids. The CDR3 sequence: CAIIRDGTYEQYF. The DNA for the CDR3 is TGTGCCATCATCCGGGACGGAACCTACGAGCAGTACTTC.

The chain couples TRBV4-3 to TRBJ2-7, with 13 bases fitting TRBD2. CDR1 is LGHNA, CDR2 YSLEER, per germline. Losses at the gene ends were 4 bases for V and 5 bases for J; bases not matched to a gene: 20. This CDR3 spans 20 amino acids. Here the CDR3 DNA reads TGCGCCAGCAGCCGGCTCTCATCTGAGGGACTAGCGGGGATGAGAGACGAGCAGTACTTC. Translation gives CASSRLSSEGLAGMRDEQYF.